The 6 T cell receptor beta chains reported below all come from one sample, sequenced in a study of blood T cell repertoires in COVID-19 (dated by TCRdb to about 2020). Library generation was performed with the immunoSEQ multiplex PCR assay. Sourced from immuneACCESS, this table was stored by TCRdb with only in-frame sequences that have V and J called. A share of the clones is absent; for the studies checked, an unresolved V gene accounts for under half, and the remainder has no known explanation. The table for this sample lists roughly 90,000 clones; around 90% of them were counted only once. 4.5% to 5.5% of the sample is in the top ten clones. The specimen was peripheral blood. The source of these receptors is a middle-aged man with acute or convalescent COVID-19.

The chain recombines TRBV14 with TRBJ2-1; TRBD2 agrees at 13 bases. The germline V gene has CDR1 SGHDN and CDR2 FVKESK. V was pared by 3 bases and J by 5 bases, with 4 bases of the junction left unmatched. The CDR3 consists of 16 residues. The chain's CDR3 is CASSHRTSGSHNEQFF. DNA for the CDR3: TGTGCCAGCAGCCATAGGACTAGCGGGAGCCACAATGAGCAGTTCTTC.

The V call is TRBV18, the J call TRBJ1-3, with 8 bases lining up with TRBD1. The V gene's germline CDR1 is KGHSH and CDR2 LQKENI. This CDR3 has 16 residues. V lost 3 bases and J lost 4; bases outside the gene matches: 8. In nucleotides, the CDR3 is TGTGCCAGCTCACCTAACAGGGGGTCCGTCGGAAACACCATATATTTT. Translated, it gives CASSPNRGSVGNTIYF.

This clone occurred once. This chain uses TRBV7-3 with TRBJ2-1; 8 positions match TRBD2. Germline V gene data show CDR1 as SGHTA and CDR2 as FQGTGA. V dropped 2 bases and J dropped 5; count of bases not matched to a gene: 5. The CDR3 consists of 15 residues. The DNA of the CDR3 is TGTGCCAGCAGCTTATTCGGGGGGGCTGACAATGAGCAGTTCTTC. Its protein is CASSLFGGADNEQFF.

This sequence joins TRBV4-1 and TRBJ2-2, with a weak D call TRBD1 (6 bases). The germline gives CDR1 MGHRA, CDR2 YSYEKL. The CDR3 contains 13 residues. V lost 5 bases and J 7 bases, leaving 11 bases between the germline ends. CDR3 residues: CASSFPGVGELFF. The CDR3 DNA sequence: TGCGCCAGCAGCTTTCCAGGGGTCGGGGAGCTGTTTTTT.

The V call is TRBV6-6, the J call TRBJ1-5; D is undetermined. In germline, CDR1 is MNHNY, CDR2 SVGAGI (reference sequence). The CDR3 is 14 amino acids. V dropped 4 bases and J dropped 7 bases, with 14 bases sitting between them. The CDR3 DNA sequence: TGTGCCAGCAGTTTTGGATTCCAGGTCCAGCCCCAGCATTTT. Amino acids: CASSFGFQVQPQHF.

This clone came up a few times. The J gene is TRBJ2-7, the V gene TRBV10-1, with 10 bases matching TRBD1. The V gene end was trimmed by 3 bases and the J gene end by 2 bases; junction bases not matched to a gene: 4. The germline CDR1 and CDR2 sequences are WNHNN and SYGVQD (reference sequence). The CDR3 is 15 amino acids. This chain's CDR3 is CASSDLDRGTYEQYF. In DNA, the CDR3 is TGCGCCAGCAGTGATCTGGACAGGGGGACCTACGAGCAGTACTTC.